This TCR beta chain was captured in a study of shared clonotypes between healthy human individuals. Several immunoSEQ 96-well plates shared each subset's DNA, each plate a replicate. Source study methods: Filtering differed since immunoSEQ provided only junctions, with no quality scores. TCRdb keeps only in-frame clones here, not all; method: immunoSEQ multiplex PCR. V and J calls plus clone size are reproduced from that table; the DNA served to infer D and trimming. The repertoire holds more than 2,000,000 clones, with more than 80% as singletons. Regarding the study as a whole: The genetic and exposure-history diversity represented was limited by few donors.

About this clone: Antigen specificity is unknown.

What was sequenced was naive CD4+ T cells sorted from blood. The subset denotes: CD45RA+ positively selected. The sequence derives from a man between 18 and 29 years old in good health.

CDR3 protein: CASSLVATSGANTGELFF. The CDR3 coding sequence is TGTGCCAGCAGCTTAGTAGCGACTAGCGGGGCGAACACCGGGGAGCTGTTTTTT. V usage is TRBV7-2 and J usage is TRBJ2-2; 11 positions match TRBD2. V gave up 1 base and J gave up 0 bases; unmatched junction bases: 4. Germline CDR1 SGHTA, CDR2 FQGNSA. This CDR3 has 18 amino acids.